Below, one TCR beta chain is given with its context. The antigen remains undetermined. This entry belongs to a study of T cells after yellow fever vaccination. Overall study context: In the case of low-cell-number fractions, SMART-Seq v4 Ultra Low Input was used for preparation. Study conclusions and caveats: One caveat is that FACS-sorted repertoires could contain abundant clonotypes contaminating from the bulk population. Few clonotypes appeared in both CD4 and CD8 compartments.

CDR1 and CDR2 (germline): SGHVS, FQNEAQ. The CDR3 runs to 16 residues. The V gene end was trimmed by 1 base and the J gene end by 3 bases; junction bases not matched to a gene: 3. TCR cDNA, made by 5'RACE template switching, carried an added universal primer site and UMIs. TCRdb reprocessed the 5' RACE reads with MiXCR, giving one entry per CDR3 protein. The top ten clones hold 15% of a sample with around 600,000 distinct CDR3 sequences, 9% to 15% of them seen once. The specimen was PBMCs, collected on the day of the yellow fever booster vaccination. V gene TRBV7-8 combines with J gene TRBJ2-1, with 10 bases matching TRBD2. This clonotype originated in a young man who received the YFV17D yellow fever vaccine. CDR3 sequence reads: CASSLEASGSYNEQFF. CDR3 coding DNA: TGTGCCAGCAGCTTAGAGGCTAGCGGGAGCTACAATGAGCAGTTCTTC. Complete variable domain (other parts from reference TRBV7-8 and TRBJ2-1): GAGVSQSPRYKVAKRGQDVALRCDPISGHVSLFWYQQALGQGPEFLTYFQNEAQLDKSGLPSDRFFAERPEGSVSTLKIQRTQQEDSAVYLCASSLEASGSYNEQFFGPGTRLTVL.